The text below deals with one T cell receptor beta chain. These data originate in a study of blood T cell repertoires in COVID-19. Generated by immunoSEQ multiplex PCR, the TCRdb table keeps only in-frame clones and is missing some. The table has about 480,000 clones, around nine tenths seen once. The V gene lost 5 bases and the J gene lost 5 bases, with 10 bases spanning the gap. CDR3 length: 12 residues. The clonotype originates from a woman in her 40s who had recovered from COVID-19. The sample taken for sequencing was PBMCs or T cells enriched from blood (not recorded which). The rearrangement joins TRBV12-3 or TRBV12-4 to TRBJ2-7; D ambiguous. The CDR3 region has the DNA TGTGCCAGCAGTCCCTCCAGTGACGAGCAGTACTTC. Amino acid sequence: CASSPSSDEQYF.